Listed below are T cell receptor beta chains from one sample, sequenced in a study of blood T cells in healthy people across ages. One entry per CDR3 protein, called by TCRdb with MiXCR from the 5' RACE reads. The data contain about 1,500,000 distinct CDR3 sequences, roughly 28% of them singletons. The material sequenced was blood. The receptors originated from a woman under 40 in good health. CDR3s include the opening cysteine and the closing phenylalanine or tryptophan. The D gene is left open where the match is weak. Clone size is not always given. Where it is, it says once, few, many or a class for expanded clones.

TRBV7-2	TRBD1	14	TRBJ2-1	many	TGTGCCAGCAGCGCCCCGGGACAGTACAATGAGCAGTTCTTC	CASSAPGQYNEQFF
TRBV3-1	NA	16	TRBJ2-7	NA	TGTGCCAGCAGCCAAGATCTGGCCCGACGGTCCTACGAGCAGTACTTC	CASSQDLARRSYEQYF
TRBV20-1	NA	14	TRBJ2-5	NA	TGCAGTGCTAGAGATAGTCTAATAGAAGATGAGCAGTACTTC	CSARDSLIEDEQYF
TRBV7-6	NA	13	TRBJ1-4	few	TGTGCCAGCAGCTTAGGGATGACTGAAAAACTGTTTTTT	CASSLGMTEKLFF
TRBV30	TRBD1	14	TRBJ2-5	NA	TGTGCCTGGAGAGGAGGACAGGGATTTGAGACCCAGTACTTC	CAWRGGQGFETQYF
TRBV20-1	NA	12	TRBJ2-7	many	TGCAGTGCCCTCCCCTTTGAGGGCGAGCAGTACTTC	CSALPFEGEQYF
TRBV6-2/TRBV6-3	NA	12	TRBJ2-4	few	TGTGCCAGCTCCCCCTACAACAATGAGCAGTACTTC	CASSPYNNEQYF
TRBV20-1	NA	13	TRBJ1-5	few	TGCAGTGCTATCCGTCAGCCAAATCAGCCCCAGCATTTT	CSAIRQPNQPQHF
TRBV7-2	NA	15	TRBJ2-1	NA	TGTGCCAGCAGCCCCCCGGGACGAATATACAATGAGCAGTTCTTC	CASSPPGRIYNEQFF
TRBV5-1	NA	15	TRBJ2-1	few	TGCGCCAGCAGCTTGTCGCTAGTGGGGCTGAATGAGCAGTTCTTC	CASSLSLVGLNEQFF
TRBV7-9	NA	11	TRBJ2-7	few	TGTGCCAGCAGCGATGACGATCAGCAGTACTTC	CASSDDDQQYF
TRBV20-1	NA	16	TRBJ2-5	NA	TGCAGTGCTAGAGACCCGCGAGTGGGAATTAGGGAGACCCAGTACTTC	CSARDPRVGIRETQYF
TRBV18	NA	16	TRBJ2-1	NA	TGTGCCAGCTCACAAAGTCAGGGGTTGGGAAACAATGAGCAGTTCTTC	CASSQSQGLGNNEQFF
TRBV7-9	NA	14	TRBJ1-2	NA	TGTGCCAGCAGCTCAACAGGGAGAGAGCATGGCTACACCTTC	CASSSTGREHGYTF
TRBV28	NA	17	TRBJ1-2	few	TGTGCCAGCAGTCGCTTTCAGGGTATAGGCGTTTTGGGTGGCTACACCTTC	CASSRFQGIGVLGGYTF
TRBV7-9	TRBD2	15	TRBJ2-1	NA	TGTGCCAGCAGCCGCGCCGGGACTAGCCTTAATGAGCAGTTCTTC	CASSRAGTSLNEQFF
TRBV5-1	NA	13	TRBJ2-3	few	TGCGCCAGCAGCTTACAGACCACAGATACGCAGTATTTT	CASSLQTTDTQYF
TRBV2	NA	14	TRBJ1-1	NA	TGTGCCAGCAGTCGTTTCGGGTCTATCACTGAAGCTTTCTTT	CASSRFGSITEAFF
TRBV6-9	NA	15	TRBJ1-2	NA	TGTGCCAGCAGTTATCGGGGACTTTATAGCTATGGCTACACCTTC	CASSYRGLYSYGYTF
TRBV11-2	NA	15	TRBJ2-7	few	TGTGCCAGCAGCTTAGCGCAGGGTTCGACCTACGAGCAGTACTTC	CASSLAQGSTYEQYF
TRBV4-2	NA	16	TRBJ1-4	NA	TGTGTCAGCAGCCAGCGACAGCGTACAACTAATGAAAAACTGTTTTTT	CVSSQRQRTTNEKLFF
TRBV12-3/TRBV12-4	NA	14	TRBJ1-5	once	TGTGCCAGCAGTTTAGGCCAGGGCGATCGGCCTCAGCATTTT	CASSLGQGDRPQHF
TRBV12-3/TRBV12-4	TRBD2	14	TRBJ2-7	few	TGTGCCAGCAGTCCGACTAGCGCGATTTACGAGCAGTACTTC	CASSPTSAIYEQYF
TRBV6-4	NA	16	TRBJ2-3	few	TGTGCCAGCAGTGAGTTCGCGTGGCATGGCACAGATACGCAGTATTTT	CASSEFAWHGTDTQYF
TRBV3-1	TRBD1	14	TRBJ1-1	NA	TGTGCCAGCAGGTTTCGACAGGGAAACACTGAAGCTTTCTTT	CASRFRQGNTEAFF
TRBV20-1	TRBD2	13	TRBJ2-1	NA	TGCAGCGGATTGGGACTAGCAGACAATGAGCAGTTCTTC	CSGLGLADNEQFF
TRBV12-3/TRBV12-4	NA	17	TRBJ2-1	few	TGTGCCAGCAGTTTCCGGGACTCCCATCGCTCTTACAATGAGCAGTTCTTC	CASSFRDSHRSYNEQFF
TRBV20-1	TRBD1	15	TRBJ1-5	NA	TGCAGTGCTAGACCGGACAGGGGAAGCAATCAGCCCCAGCATTTT	CSARPDRGSNQPQHF
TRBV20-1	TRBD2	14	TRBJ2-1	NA	TGCAGTGCTCCCTCAGCGGGGGGGCGGGTTGAGCAGTTCTTC	CSAPSAGGRVEQFF
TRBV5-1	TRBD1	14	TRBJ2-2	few	TGCGCCTCCGGAGGGACAGGGAACACCGGGGAGCTGTTTTTT	CASGGTGNTGELFF
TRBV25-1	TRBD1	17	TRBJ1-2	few	TGTGCCAGCACTGCTTCAGGGGGGGTTCTCTCTCCGGGCGGCTACACCTTC	CASTASGGVLSPGGYTF
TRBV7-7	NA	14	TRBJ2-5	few	TGTGCCAGCAGCTTAGGCCTAACCCAAGAGACCCAGTACTTC	CASSLGLTQETQYF
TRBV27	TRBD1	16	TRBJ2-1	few	TGTGCCAGCAGTTTAACGGGGACAGGGAAGCCCAATGAGCAGTTCTTC	CASSLTGTGKPNEQFF
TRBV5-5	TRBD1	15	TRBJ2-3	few	TGTGCCAGCAGCTCCCCTCCTCAGGGGGCAGATACGCAGTATTTT	CASSSPPQGADTQYF